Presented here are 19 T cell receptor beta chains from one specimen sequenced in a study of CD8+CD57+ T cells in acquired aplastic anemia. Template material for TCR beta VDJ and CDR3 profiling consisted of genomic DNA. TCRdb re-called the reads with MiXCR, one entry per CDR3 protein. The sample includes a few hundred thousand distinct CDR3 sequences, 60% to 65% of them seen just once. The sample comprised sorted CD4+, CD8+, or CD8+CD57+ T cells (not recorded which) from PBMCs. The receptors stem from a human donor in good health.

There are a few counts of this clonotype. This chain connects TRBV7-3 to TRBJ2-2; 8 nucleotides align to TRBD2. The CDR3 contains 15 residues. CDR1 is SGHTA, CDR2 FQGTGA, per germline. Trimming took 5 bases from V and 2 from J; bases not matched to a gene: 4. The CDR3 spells CASSEGTRNTGELFF. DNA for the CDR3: TGTGCCAGCAGCGAAGGGACTAGAAACACCGGGGAGCTGTTTTTT.

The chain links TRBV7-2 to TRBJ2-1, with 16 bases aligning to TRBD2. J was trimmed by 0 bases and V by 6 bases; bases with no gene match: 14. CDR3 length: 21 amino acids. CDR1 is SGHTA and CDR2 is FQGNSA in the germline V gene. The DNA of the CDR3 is TGTGCCAGCAGTACCCACCCAGGGACTAGCGGGAGGGCCGGCTCCTACAATGAGCAGTTCTTC. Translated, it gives CASSTHPGTSGRAGSYNEQFF. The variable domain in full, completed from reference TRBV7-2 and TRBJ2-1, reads GAGVSQSPSNKVTEKGKDVELRCDPISGHTALYWYRQSLGQGLEFLIYFQGNSAPDKSGLPSDRFSAERTGGSVSTLTIQRTQQEDSAVYLCASSTHPGTSGRAGSYNEQFFGPGTRLTVL.

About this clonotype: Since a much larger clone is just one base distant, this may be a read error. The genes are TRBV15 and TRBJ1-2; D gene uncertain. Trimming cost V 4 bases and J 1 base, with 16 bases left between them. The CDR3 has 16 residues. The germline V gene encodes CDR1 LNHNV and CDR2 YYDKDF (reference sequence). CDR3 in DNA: TGTGCCACCAGCACCGAGATTTATGACCTTAACTATGGCTACACCTTC. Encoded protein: CATSTEIYDLNYGYTF. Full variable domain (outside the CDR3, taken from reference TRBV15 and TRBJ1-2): DAMVIQNPRYQVTQFGKPVTLSCSQTLNHNVMYWYQQKSSQAPKLLFHYYDKDFNNEADTPDNFQSRRPNTSFCFLDIRSPGLGDTAMYLCATSTEIYDLNYGYTFGSGTRLTVV.

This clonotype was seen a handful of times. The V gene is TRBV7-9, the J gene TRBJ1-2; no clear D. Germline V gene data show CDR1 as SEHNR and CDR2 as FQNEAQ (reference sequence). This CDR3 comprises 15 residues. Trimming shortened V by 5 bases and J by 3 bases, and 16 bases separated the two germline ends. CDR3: CASSPPGRLDYGYTF. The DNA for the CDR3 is TGTGCCAGCAGCCCACCCGGACGGTTGGACTATGGCTACACCTTC.

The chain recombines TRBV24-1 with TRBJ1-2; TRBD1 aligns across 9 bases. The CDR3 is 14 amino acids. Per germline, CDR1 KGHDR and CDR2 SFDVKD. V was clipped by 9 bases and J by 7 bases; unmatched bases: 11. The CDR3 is CATQVTGGLGGYTF. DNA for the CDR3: TGTGCCACCCAGGTGACAGGGGGGTTGGGTGGCTACACCTTC.

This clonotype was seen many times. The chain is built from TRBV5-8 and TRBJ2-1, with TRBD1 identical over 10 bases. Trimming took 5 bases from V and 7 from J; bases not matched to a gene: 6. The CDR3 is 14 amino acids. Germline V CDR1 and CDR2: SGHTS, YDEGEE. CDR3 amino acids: CASRGQGIGNEQFF. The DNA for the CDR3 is TGTGCCAGCAGGGGACAGGGGATAGGGAATGAGCAGTTCTTC.

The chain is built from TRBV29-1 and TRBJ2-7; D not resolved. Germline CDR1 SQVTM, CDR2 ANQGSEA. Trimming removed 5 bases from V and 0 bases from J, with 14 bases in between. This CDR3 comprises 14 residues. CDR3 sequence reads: CSVSTSILSYEQYF. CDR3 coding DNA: TGCAGCGTTTCTACTTCAATACTCTCCTACGAGCAGTACTTC.

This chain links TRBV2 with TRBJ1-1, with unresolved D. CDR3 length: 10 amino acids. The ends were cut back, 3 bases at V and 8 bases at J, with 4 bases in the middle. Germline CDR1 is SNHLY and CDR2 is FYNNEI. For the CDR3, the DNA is TGTGCCAGCAGTGACAGGGAAGCTTTCTTT. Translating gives CASSDREAFF.

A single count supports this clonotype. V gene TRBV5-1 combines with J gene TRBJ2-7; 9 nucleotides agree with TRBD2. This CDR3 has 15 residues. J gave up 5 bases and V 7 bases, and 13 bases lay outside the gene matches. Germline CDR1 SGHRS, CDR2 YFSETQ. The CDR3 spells CASSTGTSNGDEQYF. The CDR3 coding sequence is TGCGCCAGCTCAACCGGGACTAGCAATGGCGACGAGCAGTACTTC.

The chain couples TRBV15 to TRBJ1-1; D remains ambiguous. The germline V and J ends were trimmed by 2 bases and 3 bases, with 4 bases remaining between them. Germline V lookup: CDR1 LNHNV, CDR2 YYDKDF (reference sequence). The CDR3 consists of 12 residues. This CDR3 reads CATSRSDTEAFF. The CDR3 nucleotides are TGTGCCACCAGCAGAAGTGACACTGAAGCTTTCTTT.

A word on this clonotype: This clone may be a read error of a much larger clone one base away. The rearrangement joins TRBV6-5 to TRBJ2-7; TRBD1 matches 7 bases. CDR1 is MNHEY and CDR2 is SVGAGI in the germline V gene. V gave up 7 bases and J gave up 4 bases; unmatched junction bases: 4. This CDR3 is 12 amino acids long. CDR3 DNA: TGTGCCAGCACCCAGGGGGTTTACGAGCAGTACTTC. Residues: CASTQGVYEQYF.

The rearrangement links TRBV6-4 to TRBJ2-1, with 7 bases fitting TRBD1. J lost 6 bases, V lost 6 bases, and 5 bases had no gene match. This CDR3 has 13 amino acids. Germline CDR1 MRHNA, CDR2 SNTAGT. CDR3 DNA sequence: TGTGCCAGCAGCCTACAGGGGACCAATGAGCAGTTCTTC. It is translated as CASSLQGTNEQFF.

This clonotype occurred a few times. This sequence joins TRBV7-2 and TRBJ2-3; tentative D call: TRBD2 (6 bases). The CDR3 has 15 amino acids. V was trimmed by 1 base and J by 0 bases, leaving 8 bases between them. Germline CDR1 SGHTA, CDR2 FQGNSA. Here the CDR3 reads CASSLGSGSTDTQYF. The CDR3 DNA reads TGTGCCAGCAGCTTAGGAAGCGGGAGCACAGATACGCAGTATTTT.

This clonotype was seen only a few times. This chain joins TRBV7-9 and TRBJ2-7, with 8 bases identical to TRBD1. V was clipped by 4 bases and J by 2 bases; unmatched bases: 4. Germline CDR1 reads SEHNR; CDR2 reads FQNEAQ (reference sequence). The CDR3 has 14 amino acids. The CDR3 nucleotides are TGTGCCAGCAGCTGGACAGGGACTCCCTACGAGCAGTACTTC. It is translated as CASSWTGTPYEQYF. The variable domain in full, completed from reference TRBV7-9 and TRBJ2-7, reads DTGVSQNPRHKITKRGQNVTFRCDPISEHNRLYWYRQTLGQGPEFLTYFQNEAQLEKSRLLSDRFSAERPKGSFSTLEIQRTEQGDSAMYLCASSWTGTPYEQYFGPGTRLTVT.

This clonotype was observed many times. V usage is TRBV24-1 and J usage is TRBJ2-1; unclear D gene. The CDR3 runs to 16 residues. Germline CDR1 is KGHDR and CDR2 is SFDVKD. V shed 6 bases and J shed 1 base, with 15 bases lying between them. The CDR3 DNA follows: TGTGCCACCAGTACCATTGGGTCCGTTTCCTACAATGAGCAGTTCTTC. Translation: CATSTIGSVSYNEQFF.

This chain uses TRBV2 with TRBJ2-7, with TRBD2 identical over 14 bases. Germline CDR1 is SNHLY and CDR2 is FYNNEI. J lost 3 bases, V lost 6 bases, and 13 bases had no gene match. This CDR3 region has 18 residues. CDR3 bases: TGTGCCAGCAGCTTAGTGACTAGCGGGAGGGGTTTTTACTACGAGCAGTACTTC. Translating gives CASSLVTSGRGFYYEQYF.

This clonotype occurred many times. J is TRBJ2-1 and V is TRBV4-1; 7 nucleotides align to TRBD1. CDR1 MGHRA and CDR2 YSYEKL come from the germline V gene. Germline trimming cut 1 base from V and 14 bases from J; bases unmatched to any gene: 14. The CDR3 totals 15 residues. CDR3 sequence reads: CASSQVGVPRQGEFF. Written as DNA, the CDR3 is TGCGCCAGCAGCCAAGTAGGCGTCCCTCGACAGGGAGAGTTCTTC.

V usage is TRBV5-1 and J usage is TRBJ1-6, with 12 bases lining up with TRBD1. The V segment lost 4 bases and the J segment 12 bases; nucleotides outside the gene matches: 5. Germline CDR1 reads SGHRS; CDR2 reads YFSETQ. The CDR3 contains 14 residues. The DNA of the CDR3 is TGCGCCAGCAGCGCGGGACAGGGGGCCATACCCCTCCACTTT. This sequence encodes CASSAGQGAIPLHF.

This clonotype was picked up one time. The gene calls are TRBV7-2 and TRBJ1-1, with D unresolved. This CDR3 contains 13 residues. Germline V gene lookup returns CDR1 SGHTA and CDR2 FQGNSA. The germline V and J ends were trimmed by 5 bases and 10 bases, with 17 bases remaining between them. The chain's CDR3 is CASSPWTMGIAFF. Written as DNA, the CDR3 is TGTGCCAGCAGCCCCTGGACCATGGGGATAGCTTTCTTT. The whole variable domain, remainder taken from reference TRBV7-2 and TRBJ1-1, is GAGVSQSPSNKVTEKGKDVELRCDPISGHTALYWYRQSLGQGLEFLIYFQGNSAPDKSGLPSDRFSAERTGGSVSTLTIQRTQQEDSAVYLCASSPWTMGIAFFGQGTRLTVV.